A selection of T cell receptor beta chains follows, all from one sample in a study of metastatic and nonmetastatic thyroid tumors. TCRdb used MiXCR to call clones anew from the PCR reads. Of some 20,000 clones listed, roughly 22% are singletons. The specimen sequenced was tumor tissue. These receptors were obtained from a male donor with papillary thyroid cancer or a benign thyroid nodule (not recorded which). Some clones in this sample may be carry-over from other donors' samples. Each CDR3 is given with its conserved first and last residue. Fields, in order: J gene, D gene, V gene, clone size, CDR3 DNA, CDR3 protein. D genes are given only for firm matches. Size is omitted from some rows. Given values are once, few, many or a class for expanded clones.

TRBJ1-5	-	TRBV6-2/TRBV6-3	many	TGTGCCAGCAGTTATTTAGACAGCAATCAGCCCCAGCATTTT	CASSYLDSNQPQHF
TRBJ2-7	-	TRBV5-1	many	TGCGCCAGCAGCGAGGGACATGTAGCATCCTACGAGCAGTACTTC	CASSEGHVASYEQYF
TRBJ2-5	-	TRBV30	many	TGTGCCTGGAGTTTGGGGGCTTCGGACCAAGAGACCCAGTACTTC	CAWSLGASDQETQYF
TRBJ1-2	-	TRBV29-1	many	TGCAGCGTTGGCAAGGGGGATTTTGGCTACACCTTC	CSVGKGDFGYTF
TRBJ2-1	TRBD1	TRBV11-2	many	TGTGCCAGCAGCTTATCCCCCATCAGGGGGAATGAGCAGTTCTTC	CASSLSPIRGNEQFF
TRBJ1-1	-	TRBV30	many	TGTGCCTGGAGCCGAGGGTGGGTTAACACTGAAGCTTTCTTT	CAWSRGWVNTEAFF
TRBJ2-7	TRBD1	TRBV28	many	TGTGCCAGCAGTTTCGGACAGGGGAGGGCCGAGCAGTACTTC	CASSFGQGRAEQYF
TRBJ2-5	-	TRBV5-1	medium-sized	TGCGCCAGCAGCTTTGACAGAAAAGAGACCCAGTACTTC	CASSFDRKETQYF
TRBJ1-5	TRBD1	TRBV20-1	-	TGCAGTGCTTCCACAGGGGGAAATCAGCCCCAGCATTTT	CSASTGGNQPQHF
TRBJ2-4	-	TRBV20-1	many	TGCAGTGCTAGGATGCCAGACGCCAAAAACATTCAGTACTTC	CSARMPDAKNIQYF
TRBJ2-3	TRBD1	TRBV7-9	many	TGTGCCAGCAGCTTAGGGACAGGGGATACGCAGTATTTT	CASSLGTGDTQYF
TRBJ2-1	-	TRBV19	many	TGTGCCAGTAGTATAGTGTCGGTCCCGGGCAATGAGCAGTTCTTC	CASSIVSVPGNEQFF
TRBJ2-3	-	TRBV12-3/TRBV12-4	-	TGTACCAGCAGTCTAAAGTACAGGGCTAGTACAGATACGCAGTATTTT	CTSSLKYRASTDTQYF
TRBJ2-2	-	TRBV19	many	TGTGCCAGTAGTATCGGGAGACCCGGGGAGCTGTTTTTT	CASSIGRPGELFF
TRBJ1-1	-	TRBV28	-	TGTGCCAGCAGTCAACTCGCAAGGGGGGCAGCAGTTGCTTTCTTT	CASSQLARGAAVAFF
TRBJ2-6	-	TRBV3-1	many	TGTGCCAGCAGCCAAGGGTCGGGGAGCCTCTCTGGGGCCAACGTCCTGACTTTC	CASSQGSGSLSGANVLTF
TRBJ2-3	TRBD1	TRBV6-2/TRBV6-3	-	TGTGCCAGCAGCCTAACAGGGGAATCAGATTCGCAGAATTTT	CASSLTGESDSQNF
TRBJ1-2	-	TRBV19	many	TGTGCCAGTAGTATTAACTATGGCTACACCTTC	CASSINYGYTF
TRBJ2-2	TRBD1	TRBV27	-	TGTGCCAGCAGTTTATCGTTCGGAGGACAGGGGACCGGGGAGCTGTTTTTT	CASSLSFGGQGTGELFF
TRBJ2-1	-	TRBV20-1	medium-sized	TGCAGTGCTAGGCCCTGGAACTCCTACAATGAGCAGTTCTTC	CSARPWNSYNEQFF
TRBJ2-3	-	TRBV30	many	TGTGCCTGGAGTATCGGTAGCACAGATACGCAGTATTTT	CAWSIGSTDTQYF
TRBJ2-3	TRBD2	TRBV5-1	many	TGCGCCAGCGGTGGGACTAGCGGGAGGTCTCCAGATACGCAGTATTTT	CASGGTSGRSPDTQYF
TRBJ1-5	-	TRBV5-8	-	TGTGACAGCAGCTTGGGTGACAGGCTCTCCAATCAGCCGCAGCATTTT	CDSSLGDRLSNQPQHF
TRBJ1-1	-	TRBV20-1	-	TGCAGTGCTAGAGAGTCGGCGGACAGCAAAGCTGAAGCTTTCTTT	CSARESADSKAEAFF
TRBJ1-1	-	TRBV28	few	TGTGCCAGCAGTTGGTACAGGGATAACACTGAAGCTTTCTTT	CASSWYRDNTEAFF
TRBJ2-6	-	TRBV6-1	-	TGTGCCAGCAGTGTAACGACGGAAATCTCTGGGGCATACGTCCTGACTTTC	CASSVTTEISGAYVLTF
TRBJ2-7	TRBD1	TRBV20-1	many	TGCAGTGCTAGTAGGACAGGGAACTACGAGCAGTACTTC	CSASRTGNYEQYF
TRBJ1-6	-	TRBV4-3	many	TGCGCCAGCAGCCAAGATCATCCCGGGGGCGAAAGCTCCTATAATTCACCCCTCCACTTT	CASSQDHPGGESSYNSPLHF
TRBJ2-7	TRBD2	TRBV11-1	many	TGTGCCAGCAGCCCCTCACTAGCGGGAGGGCCTTACGAGCAGTACTTC	CASSPSLAGGPYEQYF
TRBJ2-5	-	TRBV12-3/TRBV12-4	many	TGTGCCAGCAGCCTAGAAAGCGGGGAGACCCAGTACTTC	CASSLESGETQYF
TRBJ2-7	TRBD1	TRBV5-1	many	TGCGCCAGCAGCTTGGCCCTGGGACAGGGATCCTACGAGCAGTACTTC	CASSLALGQGSYEQYF
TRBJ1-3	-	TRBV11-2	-	TGTGCCAGCAGCTCCGTCGGGGGCACGAACGGTGGAAACACCATATATTTT	CASSSVGGTNGGNTIYF
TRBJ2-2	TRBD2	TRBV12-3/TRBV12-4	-	TGTGCCAGCAGTTTACCAGCGGGAGTGAACACCGGGGAGCTGTTTTTT	CASSLPAGVNTGELFF
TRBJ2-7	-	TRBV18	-	TGTGCCAGCTCCCACTACAGGGCCAAATCCTACGAGCAGTACTTC	CASSHYRAKSYEQYF
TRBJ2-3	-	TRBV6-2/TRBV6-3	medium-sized	TGTGCCAGCACCTTTAATACAGTACAGGAGAACACAGATACGCAGTATTTT	CASTFNTVQENTDTQYF
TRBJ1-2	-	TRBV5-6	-	TGTGCCAGCAGCATCACTCAGGGGAATGGCTATGGCTACACCTTC	CASSITQGNGYGYTF
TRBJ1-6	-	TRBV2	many	TGTGCCAGCAGTGAAGAGGCAAATTCACCCCTCCACTTT	CASSEEANSPLHF
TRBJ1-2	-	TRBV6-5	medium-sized	TGTGCCAGCAGTTTCTCCGGGGCGTATGGCTACACCTTC	CASSFSGAYGYTF
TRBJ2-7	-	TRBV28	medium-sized	TGTGCCAGCAACACCGGGACCCTATCCTACGAGCAGTACTTC	CASNTGTLSYEQYF
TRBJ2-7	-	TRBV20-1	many	TGCAGTGCTAGAGCCACGTACGAGCAGTACTTC	CSARATYEQYF